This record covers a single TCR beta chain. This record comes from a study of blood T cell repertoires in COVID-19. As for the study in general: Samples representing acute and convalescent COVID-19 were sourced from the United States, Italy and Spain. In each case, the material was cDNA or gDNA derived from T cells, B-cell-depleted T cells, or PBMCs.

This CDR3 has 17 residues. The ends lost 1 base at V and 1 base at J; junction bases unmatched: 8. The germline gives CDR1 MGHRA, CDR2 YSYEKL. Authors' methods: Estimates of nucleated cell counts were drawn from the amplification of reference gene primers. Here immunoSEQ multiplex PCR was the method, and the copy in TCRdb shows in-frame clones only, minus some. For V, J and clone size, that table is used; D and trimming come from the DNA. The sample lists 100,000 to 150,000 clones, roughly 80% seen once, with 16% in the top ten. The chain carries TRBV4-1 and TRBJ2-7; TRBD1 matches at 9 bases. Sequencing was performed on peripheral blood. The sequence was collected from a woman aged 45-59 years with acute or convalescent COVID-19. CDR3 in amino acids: CASSQGTGTGTSYEQYF. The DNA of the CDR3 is TGCGCCAGCAGCCAAGGTACCGGGACAGGGACGTCCTACGAGCAGTACTTC.